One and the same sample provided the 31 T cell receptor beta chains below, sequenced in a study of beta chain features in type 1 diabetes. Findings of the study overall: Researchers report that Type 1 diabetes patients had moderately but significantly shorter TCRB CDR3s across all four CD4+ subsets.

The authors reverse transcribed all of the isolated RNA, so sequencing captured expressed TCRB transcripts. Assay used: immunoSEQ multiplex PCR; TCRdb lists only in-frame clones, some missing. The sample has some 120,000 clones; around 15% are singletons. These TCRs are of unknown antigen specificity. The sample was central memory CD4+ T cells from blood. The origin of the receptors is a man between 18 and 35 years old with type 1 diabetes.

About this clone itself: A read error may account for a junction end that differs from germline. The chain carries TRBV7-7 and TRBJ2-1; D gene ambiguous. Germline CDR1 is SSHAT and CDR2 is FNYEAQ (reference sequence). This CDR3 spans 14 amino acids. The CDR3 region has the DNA TGTGCTAGCAGCTTAGAGTACTCGACCAATGAGCAGTTCTTC. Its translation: CASSLEYSTNEQFF. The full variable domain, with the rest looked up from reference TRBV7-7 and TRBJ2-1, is GAGVSQSPRYKVTKRGQDVTLRCDPISSHATLYWYQQALGQGPEFLTYFNYEAQPDKSGLPSDRFSAERPEGSISTLTIQRTEQRDSAMYRCASSLEYSTNEQFFGPGTRLTVL.

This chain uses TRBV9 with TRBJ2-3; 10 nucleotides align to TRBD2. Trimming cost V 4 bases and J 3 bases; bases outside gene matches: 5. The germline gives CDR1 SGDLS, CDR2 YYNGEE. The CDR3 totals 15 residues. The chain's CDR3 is CASSTLAGGTDTQYF. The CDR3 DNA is TGTGCCAGCAGCACCTTAGCGGGAGGTACAGATACGCAGTATTTT.

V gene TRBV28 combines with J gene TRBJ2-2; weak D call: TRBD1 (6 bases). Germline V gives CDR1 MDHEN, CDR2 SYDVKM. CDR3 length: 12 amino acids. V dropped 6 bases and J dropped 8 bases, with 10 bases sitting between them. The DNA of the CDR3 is TGTGCCAGCAGCCAACAGGGTGGGGAGCTGTTTTTT. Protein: CASSQQGGELFF.

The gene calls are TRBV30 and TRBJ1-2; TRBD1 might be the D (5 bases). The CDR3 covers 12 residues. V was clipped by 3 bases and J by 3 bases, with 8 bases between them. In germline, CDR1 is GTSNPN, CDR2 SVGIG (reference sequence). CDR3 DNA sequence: TGTGCCTGGAGCTTGGGGCACTATGGCTACACCTTC. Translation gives CAWSLGHYGYTF.

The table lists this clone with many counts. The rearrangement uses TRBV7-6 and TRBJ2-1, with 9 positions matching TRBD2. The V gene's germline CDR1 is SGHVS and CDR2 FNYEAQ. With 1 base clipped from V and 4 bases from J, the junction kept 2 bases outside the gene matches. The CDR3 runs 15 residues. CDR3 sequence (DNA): TGTGCCAGCAGCTTAGAAGCGGGGGGTTACAATGAGCAGTTCTTC. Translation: CASSLEAGGYNEQFF.

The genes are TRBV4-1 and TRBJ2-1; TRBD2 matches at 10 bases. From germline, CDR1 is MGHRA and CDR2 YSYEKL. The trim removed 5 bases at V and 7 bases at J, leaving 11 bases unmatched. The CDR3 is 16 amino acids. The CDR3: CASSSWPSGRLNEQFF. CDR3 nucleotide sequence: TGCGCCAGCAGCTCTTGGCCTAGCGGGAGACTGAATGAGCAGTTCTTC.

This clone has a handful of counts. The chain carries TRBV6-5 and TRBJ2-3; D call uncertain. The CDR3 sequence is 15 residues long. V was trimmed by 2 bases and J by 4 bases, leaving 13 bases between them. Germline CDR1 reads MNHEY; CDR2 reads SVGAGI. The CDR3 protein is CASSYGWGRADTQYF. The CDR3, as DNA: TGTGCCAGCAGTTACGGGTGGGGAAGGGCAGATACGCAGTATTTT.

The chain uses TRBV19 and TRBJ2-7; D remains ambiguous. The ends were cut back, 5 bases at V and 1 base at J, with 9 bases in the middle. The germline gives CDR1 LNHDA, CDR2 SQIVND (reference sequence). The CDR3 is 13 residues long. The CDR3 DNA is TGTGCCAGTAGTCTACTCGAGTCCTACGAGCAGTACTTC. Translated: CASSLLESYEQYF.

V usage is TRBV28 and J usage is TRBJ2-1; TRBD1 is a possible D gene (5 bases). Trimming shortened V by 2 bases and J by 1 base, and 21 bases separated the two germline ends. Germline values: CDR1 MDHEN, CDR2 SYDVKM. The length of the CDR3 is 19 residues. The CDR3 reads CASSLRQPRRLVSYNEQFF. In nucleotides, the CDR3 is TGTGCCAGCAGTTTAAGACAGCCCCGAAGGCTGGTGTCCTACAATGAGCAGTTCTTC.

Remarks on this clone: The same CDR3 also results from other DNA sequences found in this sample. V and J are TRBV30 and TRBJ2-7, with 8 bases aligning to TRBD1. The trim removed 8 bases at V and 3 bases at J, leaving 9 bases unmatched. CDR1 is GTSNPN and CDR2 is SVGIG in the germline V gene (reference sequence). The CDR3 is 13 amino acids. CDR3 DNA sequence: TGTGCCGGTGAACAGGGGGGAAGCTACGAGCAGTACTTC. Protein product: CAGEQGGSYEQYF.

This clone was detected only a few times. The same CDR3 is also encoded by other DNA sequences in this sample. DNA for the CDR3: TGTGCCAGCAGCCAAGTGGCGGGAGTGAGTTGGGAGACCCAGTACTTC. Residues: CASSQVAGVSWETQYF. The rearrangement uses TRBV4-2 and TRBJ2-5; 7 nucleotides align to TRBD2. This CDR3 has 16 residues. CDR1 LGHNA and CDR2 YNFKEQ come from the germline V gene. V was clipped by 1 base and J by 5 bases; unmatched bases: 10.

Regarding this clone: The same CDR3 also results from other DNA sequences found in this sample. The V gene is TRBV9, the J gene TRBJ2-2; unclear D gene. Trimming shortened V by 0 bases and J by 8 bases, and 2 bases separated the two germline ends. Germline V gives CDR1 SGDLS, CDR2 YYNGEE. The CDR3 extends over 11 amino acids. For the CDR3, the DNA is TGTGCCAGCAGCGTAGAGGGGGAGCTGTTTTTT. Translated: CASSVEGELFF.

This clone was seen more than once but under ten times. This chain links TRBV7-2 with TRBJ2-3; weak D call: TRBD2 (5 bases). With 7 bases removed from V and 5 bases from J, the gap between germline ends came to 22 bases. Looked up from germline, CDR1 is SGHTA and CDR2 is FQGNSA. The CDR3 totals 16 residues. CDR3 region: CASTSRPGLYLDTQYF. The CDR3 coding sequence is TGTGCCAGCACCTCGAGGCCAGGACTTTATCTAGATACGCAGTATTTT. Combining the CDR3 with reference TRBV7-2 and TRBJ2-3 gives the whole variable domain GAGVSQSPSNKVTEKGKDVELRCDPISGHTALYWYRQSLGQGLEFLIYFQGNSAPDKSGLPSDRFSAERTGGSVSTLTIQRTQQEDSAVYLCASTSRPGLYLDTQYFGPGTRLTVL.

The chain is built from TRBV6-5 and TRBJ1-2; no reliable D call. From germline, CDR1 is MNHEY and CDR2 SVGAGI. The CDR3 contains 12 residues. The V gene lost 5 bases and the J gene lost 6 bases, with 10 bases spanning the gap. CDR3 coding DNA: TGTGCCAGCAGTGGGTTGAGGGATGGCTACACCTTC. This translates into CASSGLRDGYTF.

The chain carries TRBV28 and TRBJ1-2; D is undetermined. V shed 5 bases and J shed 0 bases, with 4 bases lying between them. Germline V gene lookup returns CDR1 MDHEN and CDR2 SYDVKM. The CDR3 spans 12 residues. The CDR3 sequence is CASSQTNYGYTF. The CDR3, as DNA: TGTGCCAGCAGTCAAACTAACTATGGCTACACCTTC.

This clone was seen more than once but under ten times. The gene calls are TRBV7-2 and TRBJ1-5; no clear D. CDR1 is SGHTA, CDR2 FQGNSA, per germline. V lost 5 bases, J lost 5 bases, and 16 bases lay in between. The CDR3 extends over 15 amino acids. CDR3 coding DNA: TGTGCCAGCAGCCTGGGCCCGCTGGGTGATCAGCCCCAGCATTTT. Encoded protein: CASSLGPLGDQPQHF.

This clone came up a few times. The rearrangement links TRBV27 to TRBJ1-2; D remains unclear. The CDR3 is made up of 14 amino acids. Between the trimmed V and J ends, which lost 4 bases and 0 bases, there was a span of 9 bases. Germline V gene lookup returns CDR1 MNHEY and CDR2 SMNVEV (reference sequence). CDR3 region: CASSSQRANYGYTF. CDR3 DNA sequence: TGTGCCAGCAGTTCCCAGAGGGCTAACTATGGCTACACCTTC.

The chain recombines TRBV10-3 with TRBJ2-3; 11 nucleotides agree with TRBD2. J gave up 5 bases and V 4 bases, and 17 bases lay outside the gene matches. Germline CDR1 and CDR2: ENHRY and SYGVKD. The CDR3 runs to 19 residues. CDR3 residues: CAISGSLTSGSTNLDTQYF. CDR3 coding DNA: TGTGCCATCAGTGGTAGTCTAACTAGCGGGAGTACTAATCTAGATACGCAGTATTTT.

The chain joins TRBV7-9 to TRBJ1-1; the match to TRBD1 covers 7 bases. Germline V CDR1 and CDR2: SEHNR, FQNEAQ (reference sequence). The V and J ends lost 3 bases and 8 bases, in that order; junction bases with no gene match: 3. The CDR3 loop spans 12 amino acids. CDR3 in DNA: TGTGCCAGCAGCTTGGGGGACAGCGAAGCTTTCTTT. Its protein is CASSLGDSEAFF.

The CDR3 spells CASSLDPAGHIQYF. The CDR3 coding sequence is TGTGCCAGCAGCTTAGATCCAGCGGGACACATTCAGTACTTC. The gene calls are TRBV11-3 and TRBJ2-4; 7 nucleotides line up with TRBD2. The germline V gene encodes CDR1 SGHNT and CDR2 YENEEA. This CDR3 has 14 amino acids. J lost 8 bases, V lost 0 bases, and 4 bases had no gene match. The full variable domain, completed using reference TRBV11-3 and TRBJ2-4, is EAGVVQSPRYKIIEKKQPVAFWCNPISGHNTLYWYLQNLGQGPELLIRYENEEAVDDSQLPKDRFSAERLKGVDSTLKIQPAELGDSAVYLCASSLDPAGHIQYFGAGTRLSVL.

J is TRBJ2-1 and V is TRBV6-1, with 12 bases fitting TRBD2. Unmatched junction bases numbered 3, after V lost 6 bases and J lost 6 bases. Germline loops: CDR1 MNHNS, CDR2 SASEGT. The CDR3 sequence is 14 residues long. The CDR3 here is CASSQGLAGNEQFF. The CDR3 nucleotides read TGTGCCAGCAGCCAGGGACTAGCGGGCAATGAGCAGTTCTTC.

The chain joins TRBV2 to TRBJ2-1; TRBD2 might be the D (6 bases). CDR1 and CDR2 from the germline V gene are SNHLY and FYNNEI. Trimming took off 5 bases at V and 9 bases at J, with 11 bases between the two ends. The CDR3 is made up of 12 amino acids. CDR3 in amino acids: CASSQEEGEQFF. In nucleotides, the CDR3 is TGTGCCAGCAGTCAGGAGGAGGGTGAGCAGTTCTTC.

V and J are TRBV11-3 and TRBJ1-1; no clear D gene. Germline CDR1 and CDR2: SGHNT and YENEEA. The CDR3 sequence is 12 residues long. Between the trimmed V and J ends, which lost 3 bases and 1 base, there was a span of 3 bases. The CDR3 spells CASSFTNTEAFF. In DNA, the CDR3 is TGTGCCAGCAGCTTTACGAACACTGAAGCTTTCTTT.

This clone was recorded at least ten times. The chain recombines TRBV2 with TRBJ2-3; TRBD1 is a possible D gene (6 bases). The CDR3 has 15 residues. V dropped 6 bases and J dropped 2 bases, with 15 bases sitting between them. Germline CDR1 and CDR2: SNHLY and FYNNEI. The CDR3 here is CASSAPGDPTDTQYF. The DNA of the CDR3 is TGTGCCAGCAGCGCTCCAGGGGATCCCACAGATACGCAGTATTTT.

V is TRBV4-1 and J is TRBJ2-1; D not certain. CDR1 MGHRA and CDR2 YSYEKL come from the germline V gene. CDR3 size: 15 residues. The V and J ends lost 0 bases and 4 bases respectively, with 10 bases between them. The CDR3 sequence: CASSQERSMYNEQFF. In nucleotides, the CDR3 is TGCGCCAGCAGCCAAGAAAGAAGTATGTACAATGAGCAGTTCTTC.

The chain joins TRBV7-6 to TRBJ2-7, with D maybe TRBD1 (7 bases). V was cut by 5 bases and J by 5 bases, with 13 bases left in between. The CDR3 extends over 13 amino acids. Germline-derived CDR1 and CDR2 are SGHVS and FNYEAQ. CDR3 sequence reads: CASSERRGDEQYF. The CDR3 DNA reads TGTGCCAGCAGCGAACGCAGGGGGGACGAGCAGTACTTC.

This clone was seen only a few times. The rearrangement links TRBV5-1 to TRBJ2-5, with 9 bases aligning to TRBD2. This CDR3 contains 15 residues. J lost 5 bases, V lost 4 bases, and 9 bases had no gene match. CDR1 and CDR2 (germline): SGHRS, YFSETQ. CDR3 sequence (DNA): TGCGCCAGCAGCCCCCCGGGACTAGCTGGGGAGACCCAGTACTTC. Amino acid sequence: CASSPPGLAGETQYF.

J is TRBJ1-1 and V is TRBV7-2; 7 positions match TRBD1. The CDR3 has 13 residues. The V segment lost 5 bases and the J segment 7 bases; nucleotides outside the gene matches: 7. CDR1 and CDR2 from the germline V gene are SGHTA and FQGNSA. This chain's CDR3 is CASSVGTVREAFF. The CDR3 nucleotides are TGTGCCAGCAGCGTCGGGACAGTTCGTGAAGCTTTCTTT.

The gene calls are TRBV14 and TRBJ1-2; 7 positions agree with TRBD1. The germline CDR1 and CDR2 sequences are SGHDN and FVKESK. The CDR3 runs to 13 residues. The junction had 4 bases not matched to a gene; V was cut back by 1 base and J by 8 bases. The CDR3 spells CASSQVTGEGYTF. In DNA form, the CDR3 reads TGTGCCAGCAGCCAAGTAACAGGGGAAGGCTACACCTTC. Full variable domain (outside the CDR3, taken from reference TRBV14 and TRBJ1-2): EAGVTQFPSHSVIEKGQTVTLRCDPISGHDNLYWYRRVMGKEIKFLLHFVKESKQDESGMPNNRFLAERTGGTYSTLKVQPAELEDSGVYFCASSQVTGEGYTFGSGTRLTVV.

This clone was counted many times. CDR3 nucleotide sequence: TGTGCCAGCAGCGCGGATAACAGGGGAGATGGCTACACCTTC. This gives the protein CASSADNRGDGYTF. The rearrangement uses TRBV9 and TRBJ1-2, with 7 positions matching TRBD1. Germline CDR1 SGDLS, CDR2 YYNGEE. V was clipped by 3 bases and J by 6 bases; unmatched bases: 8. CDR3 length: 14 amino acids.

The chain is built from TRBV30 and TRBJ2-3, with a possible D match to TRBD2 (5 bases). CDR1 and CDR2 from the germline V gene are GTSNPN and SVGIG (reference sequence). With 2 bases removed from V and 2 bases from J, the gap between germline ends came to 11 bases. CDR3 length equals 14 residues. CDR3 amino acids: CAWSRRDTTDTQYF. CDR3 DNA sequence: TGTGCCTGGAGTCGACGGGATACCACAGATACGCAGTATTTT.